This TCR beta chain was documented in a study of blood T cell repertoires in COVID-19. Study overall: Collection of acute and convalescent COVID-19 samples took place in the United States, Italy and Spain. From T cells, B-cell-depleted T cells, or PBMCs came the material, which was cDNA or gDNA.

Methods used by the authors: Amplified reference gene primers provided the basis for estimating nucleated cell counts. Data came from immunoSEQ multiplex PCR; TCRdb stores just in-frame clones and leaves some out. The DNA gave D and trimming, while V, J and clone size come from that table. The profile shows approximately 88,000 clones, about 83% of them singletons. V lost 6 bases and J 6 bases, leaving 15 bases between the germline ends. CDR1 is SNHLY and CDR2 is FYNNEI in the germline V gene. The CDR3 runs to 14 residues. This clone has just a few counts. The sequencing sample was made of peripheral blood. V and J are TRBV2 and TRBJ2-1, with a weak D call TRBD2 (5 bases). This receptor was taken from a human donor in a cohort sampled during active COVID-19. This chain's CDR3 is CASRARGGPNEQFF. CDR3 bases: TGTGCCAGCAGGGCGCGCGGAGGACCCAATGAGCAGTTCTTC.